The 13 T cell receptor beta chains below all came from one sample that was sequenced in a study of blood T cell repertoires in COVID-19. Clones were sequenced by immunoSEQ multiplex PCR, and TCRdb holds only the in-frame ones, with some missing. Seen here are 100,000 to 150,000 clones, 92% observed once, and the top ten hold around 2.1%. Sequencing was performed on peripheral blood. These receptors came from a man between 45 and 60 years old with COVID-19, enrolled during active disease.

The rearrangement uses TRBV3-1 (or the pseudogene TRBV3-2) and TRBJ2-3, with 8 bases that match TRBD2. The CDR3 has 15 residues. Germline-derived CDR1 and CDR2 are LGHDT and YNNKEL (reference sequence). V trimming: 4 bases; J trimming: 1 base; junction bases outside the gene matches: 4. As DNA, the CDR3 is TGTGCCAGCAGCCCGGGGGGGCTCGGCACAGATACGCAGTATTTT. It is translated as CASSPGGLGTDTQYF.

This chain connects TRBV28 to TRBJ2-7; TRBD2 agrees at 10 bases. CDR3 length equals 16 residues. J gave up 3 bases and V 3 bases, and 8 bases lay outside the gene matches. Germline CDR1 reads MDHEN; CDR2 reads SYDVKM. CDR3 sequence: CASSLFLAGAHYEQYF. In DNA form, the CDR3 reads TGTGCCAGCAGTTTGTTTCTAGCGGGGGCCCACTACGAGCAGTACTTC.

V usage is TRBV15 and J usage is TRBJ1-2; the D gene is possibly TRBD1 (5 bases). Germline V gene sequence: CDR1 LNHNV, CDR2 YYDKDF (reference sequence). Trimming removed 1 base at V and 2 bases at J, with 8 bases between. CDR3 length: 14 amino acids. The CDR3 bases are TGTGCCACCAGCAGAGGACAGACCAACTATGGCTACACCTTC. Protein product: CATSRGQTNYGYTF.

This clone was seen a few times. The chain combines TRBV7-2 with TRBJ1-1; the D gene is possibly TRBD1 (6 bases). CDR3 length equals 15 residues. Trimming removed 5 bases at V and 6 bases at J, with 19 bases between. In germline, CDR1 is SGHTA, CDR2 FQGNSA. The CDR3 loop is CASSPWAGGGSEAFF. The CDR3 nucleotides are TGTGCCAGCAGCCCATGGGCGGGGGGCGGATCTGAAGCTTTCTTT.

CDR3 residues: CASSFPRGADPYEQYF. The DNA of the CDR3 is TGTGCCAGCAGTTTCCCCCGGGGGGCAGACCCCTACGAGCAGTACTTC. The chain carries TRBV28 and TRBJ2-7, with D perhaps matching TRBD2 (7 bases). Germline V gives CDR1 MDHEN, CDR2 SYDVKM. The V end lost 3 bases, the J end lost 2 bases, and 17 bases lay between the germline ends. The CDR3 totals 16 residues.

The chain uses TRBV5-1 and TRBJ2-7, with 7 bases aligning to TRBD2. From germline, CDR1 is SGHRS and CDR2 YFSETQ. This CDR3 has 16 amino acids. The V gene end was trimmed by 1 base and the J gene end by 1 base; junction bases not matched to a gene: 8. The CDR3 DNA is TGCGCCAGCAGCTTGCAACCTAGCGGAGGTTCCTACGAGCAGTACGTC. Its translation is CASSLQPSGGSYEQYV.

This clone was seen only once. CDR3 in DNA: TGTGCCAGCAGTGCCCGTGACAGCGGGAGGAATAGGGATGAGCAGTTCTTC. Amino acids: CASSARDSGRNRDEQFF. The chain couples TRBV28 to TRBJ2-1; 9 bases fit TRBD2. CDR1 MDHEN and CDR2 SYDVKM come from the germline V gene. J was trimmed by 8 bases and V by 5 bases; bases with no gene match: 16. The CDR3 totals 17 residues.

The V and J genes are TRBV3-1 (or the pseudogene TRBV3-2) and TRBJ2-1; 9 bases map to TRBD2. V trimming: 0 bases; J trimming: 4 bases; junction bases outside the gene matches: 7. The CDR3 runs to 17 residues. Germline V gene lookup returns CDR1 LGHDT and CDR2 YNNKEL (reference sequence). Here the CDR3 DNA reads TGTGCCAGCAGCCAAGATAGAGGGACTAGCCCTTACAATGAGCAGTTCTTC. Protein sequence: CASSQDRGTSPYNEQFF.

In this sample, this clone turned up a few times. The gene calls are TRBV5-4 and TRBJ2-1; 15 bases fit TRBD2. Germline V gives CDR1 SGHNT, CDR2 YYREEE (reference sequence). The V gene end was trimmed by 4 bases and the J gene end by 6 bases; junction bases not matched to a gene: 11. There are 18 residues in the CDR3. Here the CDR3 reads CASSGGTSGRSAPNEQFF. The CDR3 nucleotides read TGTGCCAGCAGCGGGGGGACTAGCGGGAGGAGCGCCCCCAATGAGCAGTTCTTC.

The chain couples TRBV9 to TRBJ2-7; 14 positions match TRBD2. Germline V gene data show CDR1 as SGDLS and CDR2 as YYNGEE. J gave up 5 bases and V 4 bases, and 5 bases lay outside the gene matches. The CDR3 is 15 amino acids. The CDR3 protein is CASSLGTSGSHEQYF. Here the CDR3 DNA reads TGTGCCAGCAGCCTCGGGACTAGCGGGAGTCACGAGCAGTACTTC. Using reference TRBV9 and TRBJ2-7 for the parts outside the CDR3, the full variable domain is DSGVTQTPKHLITATGQRVTLRCSPRSGDLSVYWYQQSLDQGLQFLIQYYNGEERAKGNILERFSAQQFPDLHSELNLSSLELGDSALYFCASSLGTSGSHEQYFGPGTRLTVT.

J is TRBJ1-1 and V is TRBV5-1; D gene ambiguous. This CDR3 region has 13 residues. Trimming shortened V by 5 bases and J by 1 base, and 9 bases separated the two germline ends. Germline V gene data show CDR1 as SGHRS and CDR2 as YFSETQ. The CDR3 DNA reads TGCGCCAGCAGACCAGACACGAACACTGAAGCTTTCTTT. Its protein is CASRPDTNTEAFF.

The genes are TRBV28 and TRBJ2-1; 8 bases line up with TRBD2. Germline lookup yields CDR1 MDHEN and CDR2 SYDVKM. The CDR3 is made up of 14 amino acids. The V segment lost 4 bases and the J segment 8 bases; nucleotides outside the gene matches: 7. The CDR3 is CASSWTSPWDEQFF. CDR3 DNA sequence: TGTGCCAGCAGTTGGACTAGCCCGTGGGATGAGCAGTTCTTC.

The chain uses TRBV5-1 and TRBJ2-3; 7 bases map to TRBD2. The CDR3 spans 16 residues. Trimming cost V 0 bases and J 1 base; bases outside gene matches: 5. Germline V lookup: CDR1 SGHRS, CDR2 YFSETQ. CDR3 sequence: CASSLGMAGGTDTQYF. DNA of the CDR3: TGCGCCAGCAGCTTGGGGATGGCGGGGGGCACAGATACGCAGTATTTT.